This T cell receptor beta chain was captured in a study of Graves' ophthalmopathy and Graves' hyperthyroidism. This clonotype was seen only a few times. What it binds is not known. Ophthalmopathy-affected donors exhibited moderate-to-severe activity, CAS ≥3, NOSPECS ≥4, and duration under 3 months. Other autoimmune diseases, uncontrolled infections, pregnancy or lactation excluded patients from enrollment. General study points: Detection in blood was also observed for most expanded thyroid clonotypes above 0.001 frequency.

Amplified material comprised TCR beta CDR3 regions derived from RNA transcripts. Following a first-round RT-PCR that used HTBI primers, a second-round multiplex PCR was carried out. In TCRdb, the multiplex PCR reads were re-called with MiXCR into one record per CDR3 protein. The table records around 43,000 distinct CDR3 sequences, around 52% of them present only once. CDR1 and CDR2 (germline): WNHNN, SYGVQD (reference sequence). Trimming took 2 bases from V and 0 from J; bases not matched to a gene: 7. CDR3 length: 18 residues. Sequencing input: peripheral blood. The clonotype was recovered from an adult man with Graves' ophthalmopathy. The rearrangement uses TRBV10-1 and TRBJ2-3; 11 bases are shared with TRBD2. The CDR3 nucleotides are TGCGCCAGCAGTGAGGGAACTAGCGGGAGCCCGAGCACAGATACGCAGTATTTT. Translation: CASSEGTSGSPSTDTQYF.